This T cell receptor (beta chain) was captured in a study of blood T cells in healthy people across ages. Regarding the study as a whole: Older age went with lower TCR beta diversity per million T cells, in a roughly linear way. It was held that the diversity estimates obtained from one million T cells were underestimates. Observed TCR beta diversity showed a strong correlation with the percentage of naive T cells as measured by flow cytometry.

The use of a sample-barcoded 5' primer and a J-beta primer mix characterized a second PCR of about 7 to 12 cycles. TCRdb re-called the 5' RACE reads with MiXCR, one entry per CDR3 protein. Among some 1.4 million distinct CDR3 sequences listed, roughly 40% were seen once. Sample donors were healthy Caucasian individuals that came from Russia, aged roughly 6 to 100. With regard to this clonotype: Its antigen is not identified.

Per the germline V gene, CDR1 is MNHNS and CDR2 is SASEGT. Trimming took 5 bases from V and 8 from J, leaving 15 bases between them. This CDR3 comprises 13 residues. The TCR comes from a woman younger than 35 in good health. This chain connects TRBV6-1 to TRBJ2-5; D is undetermined. The sample taken for sequencing was blood. For the CDR3, the DNA is TGTGCCAGCAGTCCATTCCGCCCTACAACCCAGTACTTC. Translation gives CASSPFRPTTQYF.